The source of this T cell receptor beta chain is a study of blood T cell repertoires in COVID-19. As for the study in general: Acute and convalescent COVID-19 samples came from the United States, Italy and Spain. In each case, the material was cDNA or gDNA derived from T cells, B-cell-depleted T cells, or PBMCs.

The CDR3 runs 14 residues. Germline loops: CDR1 SGHRS, CDR2 YFSETQ. Trimming pared 2 bases from V and 0 bases from J, leaving 6 bases between. This clone appeared a single time. In the source study's methods: Researchers report that nucleated cell counts were estimated from reference gene primer amplification. Clones were sequenced by immunoSEQ multiplex PCR, and TCRdb holds only the in-frame ones, with some missing. V, J and clone size derive from that table, while D and trimming were established from the DNA sequence. The table lists about 150,000 clones, about 90% of them singletons. The gene calls are TRBV5-1 and TRBJ1-3, with unresolved D. The origin of this receptor is a woman in her sixties with active or convalescent COVID-19. Sequencing was performed on peripheral blood. CDR3 sequence: CASSFEVSGNTIYF. CDR3 coding DNA: TGCGCCAGCAGCTTCGAGGTCTCTGGAAACACCATATATTTT.